The 14 T cell receptor beta chains given below trace back to one sample, sequenced in a study of cytomegalovirus exposure and HLA in healthy donors. PCR primers comprised 60 Vbeta and 13 Jbeta primers. The assay was immunoSEQ multiplex PCR, and TCRdb's table has in-frame clones only and misses some. The sample contains 25,000 to 35,000 clones, around 87% of which appear only once. Sequences were obtained from PBMCs. The receptors originated from a boy between 10 and 17 years old in good health and CMV-seronegative.

The chain links TRBV12-5 to TRBJ2-5, with no clear D. Deletions cut 4 bases from V and 4 bases from J, with 10 bases between. CDR1 LGHNT and CDR2 FRNRAP come from the germline V gene. This CDR3 spans 13 amino acids. The CDR3 region is CASGSFLRETQYF. The DNA of the CDR3 is TGTGCTAGTGGTTCCTTCCTGAGAGAGACCCAGTACTTC.

This chain links TRBV6-5 with TRBJ1-2; 9 positions match TRBD1. Germline trimming cut 8 bases from V and 8 bases from J; bases unmatched to any gene: 12. CDR1 and CDR2 from the germline V gene are MNHEY and SVGAGI. The CDR3 extends over 14 amino acids. The DNA of the CDR3 is TGTGCCAGCGGACTAACAGGGGGCGGGGGAGGCTACACCTTC. Protein: CASGLTGGGGGYTF.

The chain has TRBV6-1 and TRBJ2-2, with D unresolved. Germline CDR1 MNHNS, CDR2 SASEGT. V was shortened by 4 bases and J by 1 base, with 10 bases between the two germline ends. This CDR3 contains 15 residues. The CDR3 protein is CASSGVQMNTGELFF. CDR3 sequence (DNA): TGTGCCAGCAGTGGGGTACAGATGAACACCGGGGAGCTGTTTTTT.

This chain joins TRBV27 and TRBJ1-3; TRBD1 is a possible D gene (6 bases). In germline, CDR1 is MNHEY, CDR2 SMNVEV (reference sequence). This CDR3 is built from 19 residues. V was cut by 1 base and J by 3 bases, with 22 bases left in between. The CDR3 loop reads CASSLLTSPGGPGGNTIYF. The CDR3 DNA sequence: TGTGCCAGCAGTTTATTAACCTCCCCGGGGGGCCCAGGTGGAAACACCATATATTTT.

The chain links TRBV30 to TRBJ2-6; D is uncertain. The germline V gene encodes CDR1 GTSNPN and CDR2 SVGIG (reference sequence). The CDR3 is made up of 15 amino acids. V lost 3 bases, J lost 1 base, and 10 bases lay in between. Written as DNA, the CDR3 is TGTGCCTGGAGACTTTATTTATCTGGGGCCAACGTCCTGACTTTC. It encodes CAWRLYLSGANVLTF.

The V and J genes are TRBV7-9 and TRBJ1-1; 9 nucleotides match TRBD1. This CDR3 region has 14 residues. Per germline, CDR1 SEHNR and CDR2 FQNEAQ (reference sequence). J lost 4 bases, V lost 5 bases, and 5 bases had no gene match. The CDR3 reads CASSTGQGSTEAFF. The CDR3 DNA reads TGTGCCAGCAGCACCGGACAGGGGAGCACTGAAGCTTTCTTT.

J is TRBJ2-3 and V is TRBV9; 7 nucleotides line up with TRBD2. CDR1 and CDR2 (germline): SGDLS, YYNGEE. V shed 1 base, J shed 2 bases, and the junction held 4 bases outside the gene matches. This CDR3 has 15 amino acids. The CDR3 loop is CASSVPGGITDTQYF. The CDR3 bases are TGTGCCAGCAGCGTACCGGGGGGAATCACAGATACGCAGTATTTT.

This clone was seen more than once but under ten times. The sample has other DNA sequences that encode this CDR3 too. The chain joins TRBV9 to TRBJ2-3, with 14 bases matching TRBD2. The germline gives CDR1 SGDLS, CDR2 YYNGEE. The CDR3 loop spans 16 amino acids. After removal of 3 bases from V and 5 bases from J, the junction contained 5 bases not matched to a gene. CDR3 sequence (DNA): TGTGCCAGCAGCGAGACTAGCGGGGGGGCGAGAGATACGCAGTATTTT. Its protein product is CASSETSGGARDTQYF.

This clone was observed a single time. The chain has TRBV29-1 and TRBJ2-3; 12 bases line up with TRBD1. Germline V gene sequence: CDR1 SQVTM, CDR2 ANQGSEA. This CDR3 region has 15 residues. J lost 1 base, V lost 5 bases, and 4 bases had no gene match. The DNA for the CDR3 is TGCAGCGTTACCGGGACAGGGGGCGGCACAGATACGCAGTATTTT. Its protein is CSVTGTGGGTDTQYF.

This rearrangement joins TRBV7-6 to TRBJ1-5; maybe TRBD1 (6 bases). Trimming took 5 bases from V and 6 from J, leaving 17 bases between them. Germline V gene lookup returns CDR1 SGHVS and CDR2 FNYEAQ. The CDR3 contains 15 residues. DNA for the CDR3: TGTGCCAGCAGCCAAGGACAGCTTGGGAGTCAGCCCCAGCATTTT. It yields the protein CASSQGQLGSQPQHF. The full variable domain, rest sourced from reference TRBV7-6 and TRBJ1-5, is GAGVSQSPRYKVTKRGQDVALRCDPISGHVSLYWYRQALGQGPEFLTYFNYEAQQDKSGLPNDRFSAERPEGSISTLTIQRTEQRDSAMYRCASSQGQLGSQPQHFGDGTRLSIL.

The gene calls are TRBV19 and TRBJ1-5; the D is unclear. Looked up from germline, CDR1 is LNHDA and CDR2 is SQIVND (reference sequence). The CDR3 extends over 12 amino acids. Trimming took 3 bases from V and 2 from J, leaving 2 bases between them. The CDR3 DNA is TGTGCCAGTAGTATCGGCAATCAGCCCCAGCATTTT. Its translation is CASSIGNQPQHF.

The chain employs TRBV7-8 and TRBJ1-2; D unresolved. Trimming cost V 2 bases and J 8 bases, with 9 bases left between them. CDR1 and CDR2 from the germline V gene are SGHVS and FQNEAQ. This CDR3 region has 12 residues. CDR3 residues: CASSLSEEGYTF. Written as DNA, the CDR3 is TGTGCCAGCAGCTTAAGTGAAGAGGGCTACACCTTC.

CDR3 in DNA: TGTGCCAGCAGTTACCTAGCGGGGGACCTCTCCTACGAGCAGTACTTC. Its protein is CASSYLAGDLSYEQYF. This chain joins TRBV6-6 and TRBJ2-7; 10 bases fit TRBD2. This CDR3 is built from 16 residues. V shed 2 bases and J 0 bases; nucleotides not matched to a gene: 4. Germline V CDR1 and CDR2: MNHNY, SVGAGI (reference sequence).

This rearrangement joins TRBV11-1 to TRBJ1-3; D is undetermined. The CDR3 has 14 amino acids. Germline V gene sequence: CDR1 SGHAT, CDR2 FQDESV (reference sequence). Between the trimmed V and J ends, which lost 4 bases and 0 bases, there was a span of 7 bases. In DNA form, the CDR3 reads TGTGCCAGCAGCTCACTAGCCTCTGGAAACACCATATATTTT. Amino acid sequence: CASSSLASGNTIYF.